This TCR beta chain was recorded in a study of shared clonotypes between healthy human individuals. Study at large: Three plates were used per donor for CD4 naive, three for CD4 memory, two for CD8 naive and one for CD8 memory.

Assay execution took place at the deep level. TCRdb keeps only in-frame clones here, not all; method: immunoSEQ multiplex PCR. The sample carries some 500,000 clones, less than 96% recorded once. The germline gives CDR1 LNHDA, CDR2 SQIVND (reference sequence). This CDR3 is built from 14 residues. The V end was cut by 6 bases, the J end by 3 bases, with 12 bases between. The study, taken as a whole, reports: Among the subsets, naive ones generally showed larger estimated richness than memory ones. Compared with clonotypes that all four donors shared, non-shared clonotypes had lower generation probabilities.

Note on this clone: Its antigen remains unidentified.

This clonotype originated in a woman in her twenties or thirties in good health. The J gene is TRBJ1-5, the V gene TRBV19; D is uncertain. The specimen was naive CD4+ T cells sorted from blood. The subset here: CD45RA+ positively selected. CDR3 protein: CASSWSADNQPQHF. The DNA for the CDR3 is TGTGCCAGTAGCTGGTCGGCAGACAATCAGCCCCAGCATTTT.